The table lists the clone carrying this T cell receptor beta chain with a few counts. TCRdb fed the 5' RACE reads into MiXCR, producing one record per CDR3 protein. The table includes about 63,000 distinct CDR3 sequences, roughly 16% detected once. These data are taken from a study of T cells of healthy individuals. The CDR3 covers 13 residues. Germline V gene sequence: CDR1 SGHTA, CDR2 FQGNSA. Trimming removed 4 bases from V and 9 bases from J, with 10 bases in between. This sequence originates from a human donor in good health. The chain uses TRBV7-2 and TRBJ1-6, with unresolved D. The CDR3, as DNA: TGTGCCAGCAGCTCGGACGGTTTTTCACCCCTCCACTTT. The encoded protein is CASSSDGFSPLHF.